The 15 T cell receptor beta chains presented below share a single source sample, sequenced in a study of shared clonotypes between healthy human individuals. The data were produced by immunoSEQ multiplex PCR, yet TCRdb's version contains in-frame clones alone and is incomplete. The sample has 550,000 to 800,000 clones; about 90% are singletons. Sequenced material: memory CD8+ T cells from PBMCs. The subset is: CD45RO+ cells pooled with CCR7-negative TemRA cells. These receptors all come from a man in his late teens or twenties in good health. Some clones in this sample may be carry-over from other donors' samples.

CDR3 protein: CASSHNGVGYTF. CDR3 DNA: TGTGCCAGCAGTCACAACGGGGTCGGCTACACCTTC. The V call is TRBV27, the J call TRBJ1-2; unclear D gene. The CDR3 is 12 residues long. CDR1 MNHEY and CDR2 SMNVEV come from the germline V gene (reference sequence). Trimming took off 5 bases at V and 8 bases at J, with 12 bases between the two ends.

The chain couples TRBV29-1 to TRBJ2-1, with 11 bases aligning to TRBD1. V shed 6 bases and J 9 bases; nucleotides not matched to a gene: 7. Germline CDR1 SQVTM, CDR2 ANQGSEA. The CDR3 has 13 amino acids. In DNA form, the CDR3 reads TGCAGCGTAGGGACAGGGGGGTATGGTGAGCAGTTCTTC. Protein sequence: CSVGTGGYGEQFF.

The chain joins TRBV29-1 to TRBJ2-1; 9 nucleotides line up with TRBD1. The germline V gene has CDR1 SQVTM and CDR2 ANQGSEA. Trimming took 5 bases from V and 5 from J; bases not matched to a gene: 7. The CDR3 covers 14 residues. Written as DNA, the CDR3 is TGCAGCGTTTGGGGGACAGGGAATCACAATGAGCAGTTCTTC. Its protein is CSVWGTGNHNEQFF.

V and J are TRBV15 and TRBJ1-1; unclear D gene. V lost 0 bases and J lost 7, with 12 bases in between. This CDR3 is 14 amino acids long. The germline gives CDR1 LNHNV, CDR2 YYDKDF (reference sequence). The CDR3 sequence is CATSRDLTVLEAFF. In nucleotides, the CDR3 is TGTGCCACCAGCAGAGATCTGACGGTCCTTGAAGCTTTCTTT.

The rearrangement uses TRBV11-1 and TRBJ2-1, with D hard to call. The germline V and J ends were trimmed by 0 bases and 9 bases, with 12 bases remaining between them. CDR1 is SGHAT and CDR2 is FQDESV in the germline V gene (reference sequence). The CDR3 is 14 residues long. The CDR3, as DNA: TGTGCCAGCAGCTTAGCCGAGATAATAGGTGAGCAGTTCTTC. It translates to CASSLAEIIGEQFF.

V is TRBV9 and J is TRBJ1-2, with a weak D call TRBD1 (5 bases). V was pared by 4 bases and J by 4 bases, with 20 bases between. This CDR3 comprises 16 residues. Germline-derived CDR1 and CDR2 are SGDLS and YYNGEE. The CDR3 loop reads CASSPRPGPYPYGYTF. As DNA, the CDR3 is TGTGCCAGCAGCCCCCGTCCGGGACCTTACCCCTATGGCTACACCTTC.

Note on this clone: This sample also contains other DNA sequences that code for the same CDR3. This chain uses TRBV28 with TRBJ2-7; D might be TRBD1 (5 bases). This CDR3 is built from 13 residues. The germline gives CDR1 MDHEN, CDR2 SYDVKM. V was cut by 2 bases and J by 0 bases, with 5 bases left in between. DNA for the CDR3: TGTGCCAGCAGTTTAAGGGGCTCCTACGAGCAGTACTTC. Protein sequence: CASSLRGSYEQYF.

The rearrangement uses TRBV20-1 and TRBJ2-6, with D hard to call. Germline CDR1 is DFQATT and CDR2 is SNEGSKA (reference sequence). The CDR3 length is 9 residues. The CDR3 nucleotides read TGCAGGGCCTTGAACGTCCTGACTTTC. Translation gives CRALNVLTF.

CDR3 protein: CASFAGRASGEKLFF. DNA of the CDR3: TGCGCCAGCTTTGCAGGCAGGGCCTCTGGTGAAAAACTGTTTTTT. The chain has TRBV4-1 and TRBJ1-4, with D perhaps TRBD1 (5 bases). Germline assignment: CDR1 MGHRA and CDR2 YSYEKL. Trimming left V 8 bases short and J 7 bases short, with 20 bases between. The CDR3 sequence is 15 residues long.

The chain couples TRBV29-1 to TRBJ1-1, with D possibly TRBD1 on 5 matching bases. Germline V gene data show CDR1 as SQVTM and CDR2 as ANQGSEA. CDR3 length: 12 residues. V lost 7 bases and J lost 1, with 10 bases in between. CDR3 DNA: TGCAGCGGGGGGTGGCAGAACACTGAAGCTTTCTTT. Its translation: CSGGWQNTEAFF.

V gene TRBV28 combines with J gene TRBJ1-5; D ambiguous. V was pared by 5 bases and J by 2 bases, with 16 bases between. Germline V CDR1 and CDR2: MDHEN, SYDVKM. The CDR3 covers 16 residues. CDR3 protein: CASSLAAGLGNQPQHF. In DNA, the CDR3 is TGTGCCAGCAGTCTTGCCGCGGGGTTAGGCAATCAGCCCCAGCATTTT.

The J gene is TRBJ2-2, the V gene TRBV5-4, with D uncertain. Trimming left V 1 base short and J 7 bases short, with 8 bases between. The CDR3 runs 13 residues. CDR1 is SGHNT and CDR2 is YYREEE in the germline V gene (reference sequence). The CDR3 sequence is CASSLRPDGELFF. The CDR3 DNA follows: TGTGCCAGCAGCTTGAGGCCGGACGGGGAGCTGTTTTTT.

V is TRBV29-1 and J is TRBJ2-7; 7 bases map to TRBD2. Germline CDR1 and CDR2: SQVTM and ANQGSEA. The CDR3 length is 13 residues. V lost 5 bases, J lost 4 bases, and 8 bases stayed unmatched. The CDR3 region is CSVKGGSEYEQYF. The CDR3, as DNA: TGCAGCGTTAAGGGCGGGAGTGAGTACGAGCAGTACTTC.

This rearrangement joins TRBV28 to TRBJ2-3, with TRBD1 as a possible D gene (6 bases). The CDR3 is made up of 18 amino acids. Looked up from germline, CDR1 is MDHEN and CDR2 is SYDVKM. Trimming pared 2 bases from V and 3 bases from J, leaving 21 bases between. CDR3 amino acids: CASSLAGTRLLGTDTQYF. The CDR3, as DNA: TGTGCCAGCAGTTTAGCCGGGACACGTCTACTGGGGACAGATACGCAGTATTTT.

This CDR3 is CASGPLGPTYGYTF. The CDR3 DNA is TGTGCCAGCGGTCCCCTCGGACCAACCTATGGCTACACCTTC. This chain uses TRBV27 with TRBJ1-2, with D unresolved. Germline V gene lookup returns CDR1 MNHEY and CDR2 SMNVEV (reference sequence). The CDR3 runs to 14 residues. V gave up 8 bases and J gave up 4 bases, with 17 bases separating them.